This record looks at one T cell receptor (beta chain) sequence and its context. Its antigen is unidentified. The record originates from a study of cytomegalovirus exposure and HLA in healthy donors. At the level of the study: Per a later analysis, the roughly 700 first-cohort and fewer than 150 validation repertoires shared one platform. Study outcomes and limitations: Investigators reported fewer than 200 TCR beta chains as tied to cytomegalovirus.

V shed 2 bases and J shed 2 bases, with 13 bases lying between them. The CDR3 spans 16 residues. CDR1 is SGHTA and CDR2 is FQGTGA in the germline V gene. Measured with immunoSEQ multiplex PCR; TCRdb has only the in-frame clones, and not every one. There are roughly 73,000 clones in the sample; about 95% occur only once, and approximately 3.3% lies in the top ten. The chain couples TRBV7-3 to TRBJ2-1; TRBD1 is a possible D gene (6 bases). The TCR was taken from a man between 18 and 35 years old in good health and CMV-seronegative. The sample comprised PBMCs. The CDR3 nucleotides are TGTGCCAGCAGCTTACTCGGACAGATGGCCTACAATGAGCAGTTCTTC. Residues: CASSLLGQMAYNEQFF.